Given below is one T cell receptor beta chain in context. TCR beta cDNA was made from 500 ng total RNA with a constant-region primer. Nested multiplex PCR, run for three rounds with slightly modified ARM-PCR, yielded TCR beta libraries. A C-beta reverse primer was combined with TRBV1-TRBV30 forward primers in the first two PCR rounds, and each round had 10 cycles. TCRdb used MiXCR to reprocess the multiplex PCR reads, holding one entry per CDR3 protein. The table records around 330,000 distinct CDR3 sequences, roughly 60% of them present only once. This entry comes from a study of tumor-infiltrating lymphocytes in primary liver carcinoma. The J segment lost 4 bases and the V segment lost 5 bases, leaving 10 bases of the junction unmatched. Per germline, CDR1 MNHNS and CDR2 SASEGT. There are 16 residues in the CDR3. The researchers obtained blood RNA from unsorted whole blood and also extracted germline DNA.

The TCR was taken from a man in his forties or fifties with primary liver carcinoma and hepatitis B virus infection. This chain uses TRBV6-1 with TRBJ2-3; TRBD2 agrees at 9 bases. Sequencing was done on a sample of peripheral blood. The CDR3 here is CASSYSGLAIADTQYF. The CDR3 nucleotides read TGTGCCAGCAGTTACTCTGGACTAGCGATTGCAGATACGCAGTATTTT.